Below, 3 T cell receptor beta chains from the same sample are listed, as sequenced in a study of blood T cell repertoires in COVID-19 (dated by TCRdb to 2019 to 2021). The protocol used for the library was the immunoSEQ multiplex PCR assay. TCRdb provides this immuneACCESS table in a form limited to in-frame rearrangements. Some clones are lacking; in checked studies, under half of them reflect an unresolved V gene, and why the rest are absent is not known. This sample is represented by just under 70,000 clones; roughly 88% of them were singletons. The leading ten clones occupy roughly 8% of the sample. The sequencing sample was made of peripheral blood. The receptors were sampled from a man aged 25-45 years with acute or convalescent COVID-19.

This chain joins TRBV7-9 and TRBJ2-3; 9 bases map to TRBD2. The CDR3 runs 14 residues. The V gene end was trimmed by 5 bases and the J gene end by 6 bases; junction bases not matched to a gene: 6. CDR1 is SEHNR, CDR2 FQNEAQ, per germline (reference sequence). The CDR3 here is CASSPPGLADTQYF. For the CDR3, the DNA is TGTGCCAGCAGCCCCCCGGGACTAGCTGATACGCAGTATTTT.

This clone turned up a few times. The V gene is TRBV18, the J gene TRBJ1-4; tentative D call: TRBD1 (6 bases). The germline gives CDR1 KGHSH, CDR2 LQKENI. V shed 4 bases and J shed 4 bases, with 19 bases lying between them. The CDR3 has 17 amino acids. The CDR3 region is CASSRGTIPSDNEKLFF. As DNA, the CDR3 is TGTGCCAGCTCACGGGGGACAATCCCCTCAGATAATGAAAAACTGTTTTTT.

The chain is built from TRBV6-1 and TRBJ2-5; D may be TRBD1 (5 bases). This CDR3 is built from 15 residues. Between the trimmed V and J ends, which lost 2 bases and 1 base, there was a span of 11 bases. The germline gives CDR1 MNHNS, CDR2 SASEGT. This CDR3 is CASSEFDSLQETQYF. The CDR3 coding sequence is TGTGCCAGCAGTGAATTCGACAGCCTCCAAGAGACCCAGTACTTC.